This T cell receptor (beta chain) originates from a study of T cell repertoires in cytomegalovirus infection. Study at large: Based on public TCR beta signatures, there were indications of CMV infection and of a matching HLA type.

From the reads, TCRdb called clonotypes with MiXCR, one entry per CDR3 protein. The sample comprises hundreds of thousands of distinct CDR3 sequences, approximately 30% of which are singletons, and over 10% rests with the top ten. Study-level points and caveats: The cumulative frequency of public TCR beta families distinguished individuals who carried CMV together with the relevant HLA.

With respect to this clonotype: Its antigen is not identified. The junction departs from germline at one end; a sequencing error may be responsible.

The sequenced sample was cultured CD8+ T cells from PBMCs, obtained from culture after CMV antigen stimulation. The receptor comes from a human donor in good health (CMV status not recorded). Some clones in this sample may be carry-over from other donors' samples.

The DNA for the CDR3 is TGTGCCAGCAGCTTGGATCACAGTACACCTGGAAACACCATATATTTT. Encoded protein: CASSLDHSTPGNTIYF. This chain joins TRBV5-3 and TRBJ1-3; D uncertain. TRBV5-3 is an open reading frame whose function is uncertain. The CDR3 spans 16 residues.